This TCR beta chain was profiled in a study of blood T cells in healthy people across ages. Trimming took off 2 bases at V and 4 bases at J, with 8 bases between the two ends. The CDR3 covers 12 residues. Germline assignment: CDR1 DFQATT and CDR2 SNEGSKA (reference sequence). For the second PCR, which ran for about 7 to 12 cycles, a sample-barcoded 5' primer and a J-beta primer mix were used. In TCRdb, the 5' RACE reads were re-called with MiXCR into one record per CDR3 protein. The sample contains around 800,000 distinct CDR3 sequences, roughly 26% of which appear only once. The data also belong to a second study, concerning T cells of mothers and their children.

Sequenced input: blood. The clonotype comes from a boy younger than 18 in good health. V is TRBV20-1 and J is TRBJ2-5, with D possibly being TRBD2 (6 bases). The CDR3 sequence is CSARTGVETQYF. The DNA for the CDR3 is TGCAGTGCTAGAACGGGGGTAGAGACCCAGTACTTC.